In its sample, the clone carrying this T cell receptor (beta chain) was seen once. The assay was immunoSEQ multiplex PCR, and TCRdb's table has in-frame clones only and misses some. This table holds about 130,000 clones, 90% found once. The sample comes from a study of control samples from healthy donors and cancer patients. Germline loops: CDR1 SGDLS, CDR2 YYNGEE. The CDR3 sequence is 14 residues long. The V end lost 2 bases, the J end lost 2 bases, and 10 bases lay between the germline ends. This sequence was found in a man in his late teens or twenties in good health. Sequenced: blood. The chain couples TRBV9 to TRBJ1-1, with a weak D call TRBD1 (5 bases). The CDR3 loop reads CASSVGGPNTEAFF. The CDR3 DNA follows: TGTGCCAGCAGCGTCGGGGGTCCCAACACTGAAGCTTTCTTT. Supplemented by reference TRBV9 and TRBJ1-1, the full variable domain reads DSGVTQTPKHLITATGQRVTLRCSPRSGDLSVYWYQQSLDQGLQFLIQYYNGEERAKGNILERFSAQQFPDLHSELNLSSLELGDSALYFCASSVGGPNTEAFFGQGTRLTVV.